The TCR beta chain described here comes from a study of blood T cell repertoires in COVID-19. Background on the study: The samples span acute and convalescent COVID-19 from the United States, Italy and Spain.

Original methodology: The assay estimated nucleated cells by amplifying reference gene primers. This table comes from immunoSEQ multiplex PCR, and its TCRdb copy is limited to in-frame clones, with some not included. The DNA was the basis for D and trimming; V, J and clone size are from that table. Counted here are about 78,000 clones, roughly 86% occurring once; the ten biggest clones make up 4.9%. The CDR3 runs 14 residues. Trimming took 0 bases from V and 1 from J, leaving 6 bases between them. The germline V gene encodes CDR1 SGHAT and CDR2 FQNNGV. The receptor's source is a man in his fifties with active or convalescent COVID-19. Sequences were obtained from peripheral blood. The chain combines TRBV11-2 with TRBJ1-1, with unresolved D. As DNA, the CDR3 is TGTGCCAGCAGCTTAGAGGGCAGGAACACTGAAGCTTTCTTT. Translated, it gives CASSLEGRNTEAFF.